Detailed here is one TCR beta chain. Its matching antigen is unknown. This entry is derived from a study of immune cell composition in non-small cell lung cancer. Study-wide results and limits: Overall clonality, unlike maximal tumour-associated clone frequency, did not predict TIL reactivity. Squamous lung tumours showed higher top 10 clone scores and clonality than adenocarcinomas. Clones >0.5% enriched in tumour were rarer in adenocarcinoma (roughly 33%) than squamous (around 75%). Dominant in vivo tumour-associated clones were not shown to share tumour-reactive sequences.

From germline, CDR1 is KGHSH and CDR2 LQKENI. This CDR3 comprises 13 residues. Germline trimming cut 6 bases from V and 2 bases from J; bases unmatched to any gene: 3. Sequencing was performed with immunoSEQ multiplex PCR; in TCRdb, only in-frame clones are kept and a portion is missing. The top ten hold around 23% of the sample, which has 5,000 or so clones, around 80% seen once. The rearrangement links TRBV18 to TRBJ1-1; 7 bases line up with TRBD1. The sequencing sample was made of lung tumor tissue. This TCR was sampled from a human donor with non-small cell lung cancer. CDR3 DNA: TGTGCCAGCTCCGGACAGGCTAACACTGAAGCTTTCTTT. The encoded protein is CASSGQANTEAFF.